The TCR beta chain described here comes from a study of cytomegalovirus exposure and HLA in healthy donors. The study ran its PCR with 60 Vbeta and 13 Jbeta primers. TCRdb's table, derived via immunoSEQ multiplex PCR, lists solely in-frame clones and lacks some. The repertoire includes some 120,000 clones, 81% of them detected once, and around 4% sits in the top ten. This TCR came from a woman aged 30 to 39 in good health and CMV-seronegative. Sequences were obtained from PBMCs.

The CDR3: CASSEGGQGSNQPQHF. CDR3 nucleotides: TGTGCCAGCAGTGAGGGCGGACAGGGCAGTAATCAGCCCCAGCATTTT. The genes are TRBV2 and TRBJ1-5; 8 nucleotides align to TRBD1. Germline trimming cut 3 bases from V and 4 bases from J; bases unmatched to any gene: 8. Germline lookup yields CDR1 SNHLY and CDR2 FYNNEI. The CDR3 runs 16 residues.